Below, one T cell receptor (beta chain) is given with its context. The antigen remains undetermined. Amplified TCR beta CDR3 regions derived from RNA transcripts. With the HTBI primer set, the TCR CDR3 went through a first round of RT-PCR. TCRdb itself ran the multiplex PCR reads through MiXCR, one entry per CDR3 protein. The profile shows just under 750,000 distinct CDR3 sequences, around a third of them singletons. The sample is drawn from a study of T cells in Graves' hyperthyroidism and ophthalmopathy. Whole-study results and caveats: Appearing also in blood were most of the thyroid clonotypes expanded above 0.001. A model of 13 V-J features distinguished ophthalmopathy from stable hyperthyroidism. The model made its ophthalmopathy prediction, and onset followed a median approximately six months later.

This CDR3 is 16 amino acids long. Trimming left V 4 bases short and J 4 bases short, with 22 bases between. Germline lookup yields CDR1 SQVTM and CDR2 ANQGSEA. Orbital computed tomography and thyroid ultrasound, together with serum TRAb and thyroxine and clinical symptoms, were used for diagnoses. This receptor was obtained from a middle-aged woman with Graves' hyperthyroidism. The chain carries TRBV29-1 and TRBJ1-2, with TRBD1 as a possible D gene (6 bases). Material for sequencing was blood. CDR3 amino acids: CSVVKPPGGAGYGYTF. The DNA of the CDR3 is TGCAGCGTTGTGAAACCTCCGGGGGGGGCGGGCTATGGCTACACCTTC.